The 21 T cell receptor beta chains below all came from one sample that was sequenced in a study of blood T cell repertoires in COVID-19. Method: immunoSEQ multiplex PCR; TCRdb's copy keeps in-frame clones and lacks some. The top ten clones hold roughly 4% of a sample with roughly 200,000 clones, roughly 90% of them seen once. Source material: PBMCs or T cells enriched from blood (not recorded which). These receptors originate from a woman aged 30 to 39 with acute COVID-19.

The chain carries TRBV7-2 and TRBJ2-5; D uncertain. Germline V gene sequence: CDR1 SGHTA, CDR2 FQGNSA. This CDR3 region has 16 residues. Trimming took 1 base from V and 3 from J, leaving 15 bases between them. The CDR3 region has the DNA TGTGCCAGCAGCTTAGGTTCTCTGGCGGTTAAAGAGACCCAGTACTTC. This translates into CASSLGSLAVKETQYF. Supplemented by reference TRBV7-2 and TRBJ2-5, the full variable domain reads GAGVSQSPSNKVTEKGKDVELRCDPISGHTALYWYRQSLGQGLEFLIYFQGNSAPDKSGLPSDRFSAERTGGSVSTLTIQRTQQEDSAVYLCASSLGSLAVKETQYFGPGTRLLVL.

This rearrangement joins TRBV5-1 to TRBJ1-6, with D possibly matching TRBD1 (6 bases). Per the germline V gene, CDR1 is SGHRS and CDR2 is YFSETQ. This CDR3 has 14 amino acids. The ends were cut back, 3 bases at V and 7 bases at J, with 11 bases in the middle. The CDR3 coding sequence is TGCGCCAGCAGCTCGGACAGCCGGAATTCACCCCTCCACTTT. Encoded protein: CASSSDSRNSPLHF.

The genes are TRBV4-1 and TRBJ1-2, with D perhaps TRBD1 (6 bases). The CDR3 consists of 17 residues. The germline V gene has CDR1 MGHRA and CDR2 YSYEKL. The germline V and J ends were trimmed by 0 bases and 6 bases, with 20 bases remaining between them. The CDR3 DNA is TGCGCCAGCAGCCAAGACCCCCACCGGGACATCCCAAATGGCTACACCTTC. Translated: CASSQDPHRDIPNGYTF.

The rearrangement uses TRBV25-1 and TRBJ1-1; tentative D call: TRBD1 (5 bases). The germline V gene has CDR1 MGHDK and CDR2 SYGVNS. V lost 6 bases and J 1 base, leaving 9 bases between the germline ends. The CDR3 runs to 13 residues. CDR3 in amino acids: CASRGPGNTEAFF. The CDR3 nucleotides are TGTGCCAGCAGGGGGCCTGGGAACACTGAAGCTTTCTTT.

V gene TRBV19 combines with J gene TRBJ2-7; 7 positions agree with TRBD2. CDR3 length: 15 residues. The germline V gene encodes CDR1 LNHDA and CDR2 SQIVND (reference sequence). The V gene end was trimmed by 3 bases and the J gene end by 0 bases; junction bases not matched to a gene: 5. The CDR3 sequence: CASSMGRGISYEQYF. The CDR3 nucleotides read TGTGCCAGTAGTATGGGGCGGGGGATCTCCTACGAGCAGTACTTC.

The chain recombines TRBV18 with TRBJ2-3; tentative D call: TRBD1 (5 bases). Trimming shortened V by 0 bases and J by 2 bases, and 15 bases separated the two germline ends. The CDR3 contains 17 residues. CDR1 is KGHSH and CDR2 is LQKENI in the germline V gene. The CDR3 here is CASSPPDTIYVTDTQYF. CDR3 in DNA: TGTGCCAGCTCACCACCGGACACCATCTATGTCACAGATACGCAGTATTTT.

This chain joins TRBV6-5 and TRBJ2-2, with 8 positions matching TRBD1. The CDR3 totals 14 residues. V lost 2 bases, J lost 5 bases, and 1 base stayed unmatched. Per germline, CDR1 MNHEY and CDR2 SVGAGI. The CDR3 reads CASSYGTGTGELFF. CDR3 in DNA: TGTGCCAGCAGTTACGGGACAGGTACCGGGGAGCTGTTTTTT.

V gene TRBV27 combines with J gene TRBJ1-2, with D perhaps matching TRBD1 (5 bases). Trimming removed 7 bases from V and 2 bases from J, with 14 bases in between. Germline CDR1 reads MNHEY; CDR2 reads SMNVEV (reference sequence). The length of the CDR3 is 14 residues. The CDR3 here is CASKQAIPNYGYTF. In DNA, the CDR3 is TGTGCCAGCAAACAGGCAATTCCCAACTATGGCTACACCTTC.

This clone was recorded a few times. The chain couples TRBV6-5 to TRBJ1-6, with 10 positions matching TRBD1. The V gene end was trimmed by 4 bases and the J gene end by 9 bases; junction bases not matched to a gene: 6. This CDR3 has 15 amino acids. Germline values: CDR1 MNHEY, CDR2 SVGAGI. The DNA for the CDR3 is TGTGCCAGCAGTTCGGGGACAGGGGATGTTTCACCCCTCCACTTT. The encoded protein is CASSSGTGDVSPLHF.

The chain carries TRBV4-1 and TRBJ1-4; D unclear. The V and J ends lost 5 bases and 10 bases respectively, with 17 bases between them. In germline, CDR1 is MGHRA, CDR2 YSYEKL. The CDR3 is made up of 14 amino acids. The CDR3 loop reads CASSDIGSGGKLFF. The CDR3 DNA is TGCGCCAGCAGCGACATAGGGTCGGGAGGAAAACTGTTTTTT.

The rearrangement joins TRBV5-1 to TRBJ1-2; D possibly corresponds to TRBD1 (6 bases). V lost 1 base and J lost 4, with 11 bases in between. This CDR3 contains 14 residues. CDR1 SGHRS and CDR2 YFSETQ come from the germline V gene. The CDR3 spells CASSLTGSGYGYTF. For the CDR3, the DNA is TGCGCCAGCAGCTTGACAGGGTCTGGCTATGGCTACACCTTC.

This clone has a single count. This chain links TRBV11-1 with TRBJ1-2; 10 nucleotides match TRBD1. The J segment lost 1 base and the V segment lost 6 bases, leaving 5 bases of the junction unmatched. The CDR3 has 15 residues. From germline, CDR1 is SGHAT and CDR2 FQDESV (reference sequence). CDR3 loop: CASRPGTGDNYGYTF. The CDR3 bases are TGTGCCAGCAGACCAGGGACAGGGGATAACTATGGCTACACCTTC.

This clone was seen a few times. CDR3: CASSFTDSQETQYF. DNA for the CDR3: TGTGCCAGCAGCTTTACCGACAGTCAAGAGACCCAGTACTTC. The chain has TRBV7-9 and TRBJ2-5, with TRBD1 as a possible D gene (5 bases). Germline CDR1 SEHNR, CDR2 FQNEAQ (reference sequence). The CDR3 extends over 14 amino acids. The V end was cut by 3 bases, the J end by 2 bases, with 10 bases between.

In DNA form, the CDR3 reads TGTGCCAGCAGGGACAGGGTCACCGGGGAGCTGTTTTTT. Translating gives CASRDRVTGELFF. The V call is TRBV25-1, the J call TRBJ2-2, with TRBD1 matching over 8 bases. Germline trimming cut 6 bases from V and 4 bases from J; bases unmatched to any gene: 1. Germline V gives CDR1 MGHDK, CDR2 SYGVNS. This CDR3 is built from 13 residues.

This clone was seen just once. V gene TRBV5-1 combines with J gene TRBJ1-2, with D uncertain. From germline, CDR1 is SGHRS and CDR2 YFSETQ. The germline V and J ends were trimmed by 4 bases and 0 bases, with 7 bases remaining between them. This CDR3 region has 13 residues. Written as DNA, the CDR3 is TGCGCCAGCAGCCGGGAAGCTAACTATGGCTACACCTTC. The encoded protein is CASSREANYGYTF.

This chain joins TRBV7-8 and TRBJ1-5; D possibly corresponds to TRBD1 (5 bases). The germline CDR1 and CDR2 sequences are SGHVS and FQNEAQ. V shed 5 bases and J shed 7 bases, with 15 bases lying between them. CDR3 size: 14 residues. The CDR3 spells CASSRARVGQPQHF. For the CDR3, the DNA is TGTGCCAGCAGCCGAGCCAGGGTCGGCCAGCCCCAGCATTTT.

The chain combines TRBV23-1 with TRBJ1-5; D is uncertain. TRBV23-1 is an open reading frame, and its role is uncertain. The CDR3 length is 15 residues. Trimming pared 2 bases from V and 4 bases from J, leaving 12 bases between. CDR3 in amino acids: CASSQKVTGNQPQHF. CDR3 nucleotide sequence: TGCGCCAGCAGTCAAAAGGTTACCGGGAATCAGCCCCAGCATTTT.

The rearrangement uses TRBV19 and TRBJ1-5, with D uncertain. CDR1 is LNHDA, CDR2 SQIVND, per germline (reference sequence). This CDR3 comprises 15 residues. V gave up 4 bases and J gave up 2 bases, with 12 bases separating them. CDR3 sequence reads: CASSTMAPGNQPQHF. The CDR3, as DNA: TGTGCCAGTAGTACAATGGCCCCTGGCAATCAGCCCCAGCATTTT.

About this clone: The same CDR3 can be traced to other DNA sequences in this sample. The chain joins TRBV27 to TRBJ1-1, with D unclear. Germline values: CDR1 MNHEY, CDR2 SMNVEV (reference sequence). V shed 8 bases and J shed 0 bases, with 10 bases lying between them. CDR3 length equals 13 residues. This CDR3 reads CASSWALNTEAFF. In DNA, the CDR3 is TGTGCCAGCTCCTGGGCTCTGAACACTGAAGCTTTCTTT.

This clone occurred once. V gene TRBV4-3 combines with J gene TRBJ1-1, with TRBD1 identical over 7 bases. J was trimmed by 1 base and V by 4 bases; bases with no gene match: 9. The CDR3 sequence is 16 residues long. Germline CDR1 LGHNA, CDR2 YSLEER. Written as DNA, the CDR3 is TGCGCCAGCAGCCCTGAACAGGGGAGGTCGAACACTGAAGCTTTCTTT. It codes for CASSPEQGRSNTEAFF.

As regards this clone: This sample also contains other DNA sequences that code for the same CDR3. The chain links TRBV15 to TRBJ1-6, with 9 bases that match TRBD1. Trimming at V came to 4 bases and at J to 7 bases, leaving 2 bases not matched to a gene. The CDR3 is 14 residues long. Germline lookup yields CDR1 LNHNV and CDR2 YYDKDF (reference sequence). DNA for the CDR3: TGTGCCACCAGCAAGGACAGGGGAAATTCACCCCTCCACTTT. Translating gives CATSKDRGNSPLHF.